These 26 T cell receptor beta chains were all obtained from the same sample, sequenced in a study of T cell repertoires in cytomegalovirus infection. Antigen specificity for these receptors is unknown. TCRdb redid the calling of the reads with MiXCR, one entry per CDR3 protein. The sample holds some 920,000 distinct CDR3 sequences; about a third are singletons and the top ten take 13%. The sample was cultured CD8+ T cells from PBMCs, taken from culture after CMV antigen stimulation. Receptor source: a human donor in good health (CMV status not recorded). Some clones in this sample may be carry-over from other donors' samples.

This clonotype was detected only once. Given a much more abundant clone one base away, this may be a read error. The genes are TRBV12-3 or TRBV12-4 and TRBJ2-4, with D perhaps TRBD2 (5 bases). The CDR3 has 15 amino acids. The CDR3 spells CVSSALGARGYIQYF. CDR3 sequence (DNA): TGTGTCAGCAGTGCATTGGGAGCGCGTGGCTACATTCAGTACTTC.

The gene calls are TRBV2 and TRBJ2-1; no reliable D call. This CDR3 has 12 amino acids. In germline, CDR1 is SNHLY, CDR2 FYNNEI. Trimming left V 0 bases short and J 10 bases short, with 7 bases between. The CDR3 protein is CASSEASREQFF. The CDR3 nucleotides are TGTGCCAGCAGTGAAGCGAGCAGGGAGCAGTTCTTC.

This clonotype showed up just a few times. The J gene is TRBJ2-1, the V gene TRBV20-1, with no clear D. The CDR3 runs to 13 residues. The germline gives CDR1 DFQATT, CDR2 SNEGSKA (reference sequence). V lost 5 bases to trimming and J lost 3 bases, with 11 bases between them. The CDR3 is CSAPASLYNEQFF. The CDR3 DNA follows: TGCAGTGCTCCGGCGTCCCTCTACAATGAGCAGTTCTTC.

The CDR3 DNA sequence: TGCAGCGCGGACAGGGTGAACACTGAAGCTTTCTTT. Translated: CSADRVNTEAFF. The chain carries TRBV29-1 and TRBJ1-1, with 8 bases aligning to TRBD1. CDR1 is SQVTM, CDR2 ANQGSEA, per germline. V gave up 7 bases and J gave up 0 bases; unmatched junction bases: 1. There are 12 residues in the CDR3.

This clonotype appeared many times. The chain has TRBV5-4 and TRBJ2-7; the D is unclear. The CDR3 has 12 amino acids. The germline CDR1 and CDR2 sequences are SGHNT and YYREEE (reference sequence). V lost 0 bases and J 4 bases, leaving 5 bases between the germline ends. CDR3 bases: TGTGCCAGCAGCTTGGACAAGTACGAGCAGTACGTC. Its protein product is CASSLDKYEQYV.

The V gene is TRBV19, the J gene TRBJ2-3; TRBD1 matches at 7 bases. V lost 4 bases, J lost 6 bases, and 10 bases stayed unmatched. Germline CDR1 and CDR2: LNHDA and SQIVND (reference sequence). CDR3 length equals 15 residues. CDR3 DNA: TGTGCCAGTAGTAAGACAGGGCTGAGGGGCGATACGCAGTATTTT. Its translation is CASSKTGLRGDTQYF.

CDR3 sequence (DNA): TGTGCCCCCAAGGTGGTGGGGCCCCAGCCCCAGCATTTT. Its protein is CAPKVVGPQPQHF. The V call is TRBV10-3, the J call TRBJ1-5; D possibly corresponds to TRBD1 (5 bases). This CDR3 spans 13 amino acids. The V gene's germline CDR1 is ENHRY and CDR2 SYGVKD. V lost 11 bases to trimming and J lost 7 bases, with 18 bases between them.

This chain connects TRBV12-3 or TRBV12-4 to TRBJ1-1; 8 nucleotides align to TRBD1. CDR3 length: 13 residues. The V and J ends lost 4 bases and 6 bases, in that order; junction bases with no gene match: 4. Written as DNA, the CDR3 is TGTGCCAGCAGTTCAGGGGGCGTCTCTGAAGCTTTCTTT. Its translation is CASSSGGVSEAFF.

This clonotype has just a few counts. V is TRBV7-9 and J is TRBJ1-2, with 10 bases aligning to TRBD1. The germline CDR1 and CDR2 sequences are SEHNR and FQNEAQ (reference sequence). V dropped 3 bases and J dropped 4; count of bases not matched to a gene: 11. This CDR3 has 17 amino acids. CDR3 amino acids: CASSFSKTGGGSYGYTF. The DNA of the CDR3 is TGTGCCAGCAGCTTTTCAAAGACAGGGGGCGGGAGCTATGGCTACACCTTC.

The chain uses TRBV20-1 and TRBJ2-3; TRBD2 agrees at 16 bases. The CDR3 has 18 amino acids. Trimming removed 7 bases from V and 2 bases from J; junction bases left unmatched: 12. CDR1 and CDR2 (germline): DFQATT, SNEGSKA (reference sequence). The chain's CDR3 is CSVSPGTSGGAPTDTQYF. CDR3 sequence (DNA): TGCAGTGTTAGCCCCGGGACTAGCGGGGGGGCCCCCACAGATACGCAGTATTTT.

This clonotype was seen more than once but under ten times. The chain uses TRBV27 and TRBJ2-7; 7 bases agree with TRBD2. From germline, CDR1 is MNHEY and CDR2 SMNVEV (reference sequence). The CDR3 is made up of 16 amino acids. V was pared by 0 bases and J by 5 bases, with 10 bases of the junction left unmatched. The CDR3 region has the DNA TGTGCCAGCAGTTTATCGATGGCGGGGGTAGGTAACGAGCAGTACGTC. Its translation is CASSLSMAGVGNEQYV.

This clonotype was seen ten or more times. This chain connects TRBV7-6 to TRBJ2-2; 10 nucleotides agree with TRBD2. The CDR3 has 15 amino acids. Germline CDR1 and CDR2: SGHVS and FNYEAQ. The junction had 6 bases not matched to a gene; V was cut back by 6 bases and J by 5 bases. Here the CDR3 reads CASRGLAMKTGELFF. As DNA, the CDR3 is TGTGCCAGCAGGGGACTAGCGATGAAGACCGGGGAGCTGTTTTTT.

The chain employs TRBV6-5 and TRBJ1-5; D is unclear. Trimming removed 5 bases from V and 4 bases from J, with 18 bases in between. The germline gives CDR1 MNHEY, CDR2 SVGAGI. CDR3 length: 16 residues. The DNA of the CDR3 is TGTGCCAGCAGTCAATCCCAAGGTGGAAGAAATCAGCCCCAGCATTTT. Its protein product is CASSQSQGGRNQPQHF.

Regarding this clonotype: A much bigger clone sits one base away, suggesting this may be a read error. The chain links TRBV28 to TRBJ2-5, with a tentative D call TRBD2 (6 bases). Germline V gives CDR1 MDHEN, CDR2 SYDVKM. The CDR3 has 15 residues. The CDR3 DNA reads as TGTGTCAGCACCCCTCACCCCGGGGGCCAAGAGACCCAGTACTTC. Translation gives CVSTPHPGGQETQYF.

This clonotype was detected a few times. The chain is built from TRBV6-1 and TRBJ2-3; D remains unclear. This CDR3 has 14 amino acids. V was pared by 7 bases and J by 1 base, with 12 bases between. The germline V gene has CDR1 MNHNS and CDR2 SASEGT. In DNA form, the CDR3 reads TGTGCCAGCACCGGTCTTGTGGGCACAGATACGCAGTATTTT. It specifies CASTGLVGTDTQYF.

The V gene is TRBV7-6, the J gene TRBJ2-7; 10 nucleotides match TRBD2. Germline-derived CDR1 and CDR2 are SGHVS and FNYEAQ. V lost 0 bases, J lost 0 bases, and 8 bases stayed unmatched. This CDR3 region has 18 residues. As DNA, the CDR3 is TGTGCCAGCAGCTTAGCCGTGGGTAGCGGGGGGTTCTCCTACGAGCAGTACTTC. Protein sequence: CASSLAVGSGGFSYEQYF.

The CDR3 DNA sequence: TGCAGTGCCCGGGGACGTCAGGGGCGGTACGAGCAGTACTTC. It is translated as CSARGRQGRYEQYF. The gene calls are TRBV20-1 and TRBJ2-7; weak D call: TRBD1 (6 bases). Germline loops: CDR1 DFQATT, CDR2 SNEGSKA (reference sequence). The CDR3 length is 14 residues. The V end lost 6 bases, the J end lost 4 bases, and 19 bases lay between the germline ends.

This clonotype was detected only a few times. This chain connects TRBV19 to TRBJ2-1, with D perhaps matching TRBD1 (5 bases). The V gene's germline CDR1 is LNHDA and CDR2 SQIVND (reference sequence). The CDR3 loop spans 14 amino acids. Between the trimmed V and J ends, which lost 10 bases and 7 bases, there was a span of 20 bases. The CDR3 DNA reads as TGTGCCACCGCCGGTGGGGCCTCCTTTAATGAGCAGTTCTTC. Translated: CATAGGASFNEQFF.

Comment on this clonotype: The junction departs from the called germline gene at one end, perhaps through a read error. The genes are TRBV19 and TRBJ2-1; D gene uncertain. This CDR3 region has 11 residues. The germline CDR1 and CDR2 sequences are LNHDA and SQIVND (reference sequence). For the CDR3, the DNA is TGTGACAGTAGTCAATACAATGAGCAGTTCTTC. Translated: CDSSQYNEQFF.

This rearrangement joins TRBV6-1 to TRBJ1-5, with D maybe TRBD1 (5 bases). V was cut by 4 bases and J by 0 bases, with 13 bases left in between. The CDR3 loop spans 16 amino acids. Germline assignment: CDR1 MNHNS and CDR2 SASEGT. The CDR3 loop is CASSAGPVYSNQPQHF. CDR3 sequence (DNA): TGTGCCAGCAGTGCGGGGCCAGTTTATAGCAATCAGCCCCAGCATTTT.

This clonotype was seen ten or more times. The CDR3 region is CASSPDRGRSTDTQYF. CDR3 coding DNA: TGTGCCAGCAGCCCCGACAGGGGACGTAGCACAGATACGCAGTATTTT. V gene TRBV7-8 combines with J gene TRBJ2-3, with TRBD1 matching 8 bases. Germline V gene sequence: CDR1 SGHVS, CDR2 FQNEAQ. This CDR3 spans 16 amino acids. The trim removed 5 bases at V and 0 bases at J, leaving 7 bases unmatched.

This rearrangement joins TRBV20-1 to TRBJ2-1, with D maybe TRBD2 (5 bases). Germline lookup yields CDR1 DFQATT and CDR2 SNEGSKA (reference sequence). The CDR3 consists of 13 residues. The V gene lost 1 base and the J gene lost 7 bases, with 11 bases spanning the gap. In DNA, the CDR3 is TGCAGTGCTAGAGCTCCGGGATTTAATGAGCAGTTCTTC. Translation gives CSARAPGFNEQFF.

In its sample, this clonotype was seen once. The V call is TRBV5-6, the J call TRBJ2-5; D uncertain. The CDR3 totals 16 residues. The germline V gene encodes CDR1 SGHDT and CDR2 YYEEEE. Trimming stripped 4 bases from V and 1 base from J, with 17 bases between. The CDR3 spells CASSLGRRSSQETQYF. The CDR3 nucleotides are TGTGCCAGCAGCCTGGGAAGACGATCCTCCCAAGAGACCCAGTACTTC.

This chain uses TRBV4-1 with TRBJ2-1, with D possibly matching TRBD2 (6 bases). CDR1 and CDR2 (germline): MGHRA, YSYEKL. This CDR3 contains 13 residues. Trimming removed 1 base at V and 8 bases at J, with 9 bases between. The CDR3 reads CASSQAGVDEQFF. In nucleotides, the CDR3 is TGCGCCAGCAGCCAAGCGGGGGTGGATGAGCAGTTCTTC.

The chain couples TRBV5-6 to TRBJ1-2; 7 bases fit TRBD1. The CDR3 spans 16 residues. The V gene end was trimmed by 0 bases and the J gene end by 6 bases; junction bases not matched to a gene: 11. Per the germline V gene, CDR1 is SGHDT and CDR2 is YYEEEE. CDR3 sequence reads: CASSLVIPDRWDGYTF. CDR3 DNA: TGTGCCAGCAGCTTGGTAATCCCGGACAGGTGGGATGGCTACACCTTC.

This clonotype was detected a few times. The rearrangement joins TRBV19 to TRBJ2-5; D is uncertain. The CDR3 is made up of 14 amino acids. Germline V gives CDR1 LNHDA, CDR2 SQIVND (reference sequence). Trimming stripped 0 bases from V and 3 bases from J, with 8 bases between. This chain's CDR3 is CASSIEAAEETQYF. CDR3 bases: TGTGCCAGTAGTATAGAGGCGGCAGAAGAGACCCAGTACTTC.